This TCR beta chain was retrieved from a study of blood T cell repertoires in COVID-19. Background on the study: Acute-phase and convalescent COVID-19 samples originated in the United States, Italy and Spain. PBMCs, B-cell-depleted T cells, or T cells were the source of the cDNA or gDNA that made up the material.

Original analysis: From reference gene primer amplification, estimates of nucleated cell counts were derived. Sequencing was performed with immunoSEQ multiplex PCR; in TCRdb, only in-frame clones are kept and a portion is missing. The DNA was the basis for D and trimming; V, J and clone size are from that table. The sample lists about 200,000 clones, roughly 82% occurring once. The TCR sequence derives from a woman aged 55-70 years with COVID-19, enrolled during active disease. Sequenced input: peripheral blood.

Here the CDR3 reads CASSLGRVVDTEAFF. For the CDR3, the DNA is TGTGCCAGCAGCTTGGGCAGGGTGGTGGACACTGAAGCTTTCTTT. The chain uses TRBV7-8 and TRBJ1-1; maybe TRBD1 (5 bases). Trimming removed 3 bases from V and 3 bases from J, with 14 bases in between. The CDR3 has 15 amino acids. Germline loops: CDR1 SGHVS, CDR2 FQNEAQ.